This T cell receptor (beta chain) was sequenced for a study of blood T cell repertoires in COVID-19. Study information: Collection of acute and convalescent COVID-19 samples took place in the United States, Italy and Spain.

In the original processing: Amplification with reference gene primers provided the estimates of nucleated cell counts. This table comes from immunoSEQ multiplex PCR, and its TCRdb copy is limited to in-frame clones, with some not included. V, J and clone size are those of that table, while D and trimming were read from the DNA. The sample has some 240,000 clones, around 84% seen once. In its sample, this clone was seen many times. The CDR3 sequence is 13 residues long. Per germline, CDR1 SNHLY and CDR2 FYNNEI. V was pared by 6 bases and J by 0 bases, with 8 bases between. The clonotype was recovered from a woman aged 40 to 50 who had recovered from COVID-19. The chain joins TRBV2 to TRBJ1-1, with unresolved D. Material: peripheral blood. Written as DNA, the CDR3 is TGTGCCAGCAGAAAACCGGTGAACACTGAAGCTTTCTTT. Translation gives CASRKPVNTEAFF.